What follows describes a single T cell receptor beta chain. What it recognizes is unknown. The CDR3 extends over 15 amino acids. CDR1 is KGHDR, CDR2 SFDVKD, per germline. V lost 5 bases, J lost 9 bases, and 11 bases stayed unmatched. This record comes from a study of vaccination effects on CD4 cells after COVID-19. Study as a whole: Participants got two doses of BNT162b2 or mRNA-1273 vaccine. Study-wide points: Nearly all vaccine-induced clones in healthy recipients recognized only SARS-CoV-2. Marked clonal contraction was seen in infection- and vaccine-induced clones late after vaccination.

The protocol was immunoSEQ multiplex PCR, while the TCRdb copy is restricted to in-frame clones and leaves out a portion. The sample carries 65,000 to 90,000 clones, 60% to 85% recorded once. Pools of viral peptides were used by the ViraFEST assay to expand antigen-specific CD4+ T cells ahead of sequencing. The culture ran for approximately nine days before CD4+ T cells were isolated. The vaccine recipients had no prior SARS-CoV-2 infection, with negative nucleocapsid antibodies. Cultures of 2 million or so PBMC per well contained 8 to 10 IU/ml IL-2 plus 10 ug/ml peptides. The receptor was derived from a human donor who received a COVID-19 vaccine. The sample was CD4+ T cells from PBMCs cultured with SARS-CoV-2 spike peptides, taken before COVID-19 vaccination. The chain recombines TRBV24-1 with TRBJ2-1, with 8 bases identical to TRBD2. CDR3 in amino acids: CATSGNGGARSEQFF. In DNA, the CDR3 is TGTGCCACCAGTGGAAACGGGGGGGCCCGCAGTGAGCAGTTCTTC.